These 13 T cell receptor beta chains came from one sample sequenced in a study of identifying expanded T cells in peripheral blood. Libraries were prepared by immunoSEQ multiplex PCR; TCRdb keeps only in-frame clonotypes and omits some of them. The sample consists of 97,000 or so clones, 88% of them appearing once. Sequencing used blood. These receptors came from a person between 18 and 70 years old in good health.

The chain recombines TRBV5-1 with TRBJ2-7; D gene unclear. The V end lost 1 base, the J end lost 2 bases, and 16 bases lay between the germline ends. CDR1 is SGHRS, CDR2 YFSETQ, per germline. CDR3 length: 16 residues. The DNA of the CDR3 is TGCGCCAGCAGCTTGACTCTCTCCACCTTACCCTACGAGCAGTACTTC. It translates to CASSLTLSTLPYEQYF.

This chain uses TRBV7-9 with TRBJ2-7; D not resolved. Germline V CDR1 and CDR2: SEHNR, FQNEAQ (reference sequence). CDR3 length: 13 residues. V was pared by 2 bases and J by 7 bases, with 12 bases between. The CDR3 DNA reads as TGTGCCAGCAGCTTAACGGACCGGTTGGAGCAGTACTTC. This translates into CASSLTDRLEQYF.

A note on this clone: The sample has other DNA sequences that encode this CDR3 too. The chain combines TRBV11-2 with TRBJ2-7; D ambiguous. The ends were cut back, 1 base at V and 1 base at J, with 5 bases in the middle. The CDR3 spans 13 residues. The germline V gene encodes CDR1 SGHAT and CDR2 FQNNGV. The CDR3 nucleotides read TGTGCCAGCAGCTTAGGGCGGTCCTACGAGCAGTACTTC. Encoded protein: CASSLGRSYEQYF.

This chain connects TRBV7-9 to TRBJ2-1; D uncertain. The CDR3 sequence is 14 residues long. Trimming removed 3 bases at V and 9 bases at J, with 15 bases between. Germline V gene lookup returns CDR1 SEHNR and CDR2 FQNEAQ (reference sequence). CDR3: CASSFGYSGAEQFF. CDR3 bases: TGTGCCAGCAGCTTCGGTTACTCCGGTGCTGAGCAGTTCTTC.

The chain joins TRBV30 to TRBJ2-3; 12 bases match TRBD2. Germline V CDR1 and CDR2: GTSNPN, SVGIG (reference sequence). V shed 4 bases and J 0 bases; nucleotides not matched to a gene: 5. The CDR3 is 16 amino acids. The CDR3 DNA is TGTGCCTGGAATCCACTAGCGGGGGGTAGCACAGATACGCAGTATTTT. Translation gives CAWNPLAGGSTDTQYF. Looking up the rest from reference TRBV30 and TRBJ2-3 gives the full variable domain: SQTIHQWPATLVQPVGSPLSLECTVEGTSNPNLYWYRQAAGRGLQLLFYSVGIGQISSEVPQNLSASRPQDRQFILSSKKLLLSDSGFYLCAWNPLAGGSTDTQYFGPGTRLTVL.

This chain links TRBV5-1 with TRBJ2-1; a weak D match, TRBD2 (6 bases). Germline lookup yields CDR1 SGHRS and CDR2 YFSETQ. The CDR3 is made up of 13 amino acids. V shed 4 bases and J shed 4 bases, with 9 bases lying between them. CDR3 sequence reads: CASSPGGYNEQFF. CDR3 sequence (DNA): TGCGCCAGCAGCCCCGGGGGATACAATGAGCAGTTCTTC.

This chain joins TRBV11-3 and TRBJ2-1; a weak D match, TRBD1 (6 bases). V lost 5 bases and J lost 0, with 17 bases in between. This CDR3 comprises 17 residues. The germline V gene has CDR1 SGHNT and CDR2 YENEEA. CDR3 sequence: CASSPRPGTHSYNEQFF. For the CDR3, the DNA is TGTGCCAGCAGCCCCCGACCCGGGACACACTCCTACAATGAGCAGTTCTTC.

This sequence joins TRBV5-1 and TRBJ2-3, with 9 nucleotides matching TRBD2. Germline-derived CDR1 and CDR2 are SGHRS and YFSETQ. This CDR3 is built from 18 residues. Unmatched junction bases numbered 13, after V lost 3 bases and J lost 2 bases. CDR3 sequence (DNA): TGCGCCAGCAGCTATAGCGGGAGTGGGCTCACACACACAGATACGCAGTATTTT. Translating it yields CASSYSGSGLTHTDTQYF.

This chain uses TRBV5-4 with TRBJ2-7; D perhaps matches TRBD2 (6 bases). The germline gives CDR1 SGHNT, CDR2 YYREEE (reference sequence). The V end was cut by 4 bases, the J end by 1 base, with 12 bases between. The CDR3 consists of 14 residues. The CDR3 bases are TGTGCCAGCAGCCGCCGACTAGAATCCTACGAGCAGTACTTC. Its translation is CASSRRLESYEQYF. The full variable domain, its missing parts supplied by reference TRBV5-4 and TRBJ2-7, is ETGVTQSPTHLIKTRGQQVTLRCSSQSGHNTVSWYQQALGQGPQFIFQYYREEENGRGNFPPRFSGLQFPNYSSELNVNALELDDSALYLCASSRRLESYEQYFGPGTRLTVT.

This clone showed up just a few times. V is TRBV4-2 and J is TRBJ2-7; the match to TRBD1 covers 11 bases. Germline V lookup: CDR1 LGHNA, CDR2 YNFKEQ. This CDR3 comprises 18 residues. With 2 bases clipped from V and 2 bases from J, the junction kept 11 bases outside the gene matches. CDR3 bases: TGTGCCAGCAGCCAACCATCCCCGGACAGGGGGCTCCCCTACGAGCAGTACTTC. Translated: CASSQPSPDRGLPYEQYF.

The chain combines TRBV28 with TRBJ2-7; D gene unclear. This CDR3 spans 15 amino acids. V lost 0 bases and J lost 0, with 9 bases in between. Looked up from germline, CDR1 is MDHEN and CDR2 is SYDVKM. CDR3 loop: CASSLWADISYEQYF. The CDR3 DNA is TGTGCCAGCAGTTTATGGGCAGATATCTCCTACGAGCAGTACTTC.

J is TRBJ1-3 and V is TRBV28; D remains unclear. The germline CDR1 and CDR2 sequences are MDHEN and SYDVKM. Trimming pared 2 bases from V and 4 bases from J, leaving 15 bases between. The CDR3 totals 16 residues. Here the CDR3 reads CASSLRSVPLGNTIYF. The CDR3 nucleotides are TGTGCCAGCAGTTTACGGTCAGTCCCCTTGGGAAACACCATATATTTT. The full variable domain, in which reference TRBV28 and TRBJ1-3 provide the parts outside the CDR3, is DVKVTQSSRYLVKRTGEKVFLECVQDMDHENMFWYRQDPGLGLRLIYFSYDVKMKEKGDIPEGYSVSREKKERFSLILESASTNQTSMYLCASSLRSVPLGNTIYFGEGSWLTVV.

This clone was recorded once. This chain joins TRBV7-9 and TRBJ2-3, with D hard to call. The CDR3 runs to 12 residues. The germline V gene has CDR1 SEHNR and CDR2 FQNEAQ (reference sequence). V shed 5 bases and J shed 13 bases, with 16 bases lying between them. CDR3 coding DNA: TGTGCCAGCAGCCTATCAGGATTTTCTGAGTATTTT. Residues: CASSLSGFSEYF.